The TCR beta chain under discussion was sequenced for a study of T cell responses to AZD1222 COVID-19 vaccine (dated by TCRdb to about 2021). At the level of the whole study: AZD1222 recipients given second doses at about 4 weeks or at about 12 weeks were pooled, since spike-specific TCR depth and breadth were not found to differ between the two schedules. TCR sequencing covered 233 trial participants: 200 to 210 given two doses of AZD1222 and approximately 25 given two doses of MenACWY control vaccine. Enrollment into the trials was organized by age into subgroups of 18-55, 56-69 and 70-plus years, and those subgroups contained roughly 150, 30 and 60 TCR-sequenced participants, respectively.

The time point label, read with the paper, signifies: baseline before first vaccination. The vaccinee samples were drawn from two UK trials, COV001 and COV002, one of which was a single-blind randomized controlled phase 2/3 trial testing AZD1222 (ChAdOx1 nCoV-19) in healthy adults. Trial participant PBMC samples were collected at day 0 and day 28 after the second dose for TCRbeta chain sequencing. The CDR3 regions of human TCRbeta chains were analyzed by immunosequencing. The authors processed their data as follows. Repertoire TCRs were checked for matches against a reference library of SARS-CoV-2-specific TCRs that had been generated using the MIRA antigen-specificity platform. Breadth was defined as the fraction of unique TCRs that were SARS-CoV-2-associated, and depth was defined as the fraction of total T cells that were SARS-CoV-2-associated. Using the MIRA data, every spike-specific TCR was mapped to the spike region that the TCR reacted to and assigned to either a CD4 or a CD8 class. Log10-transformed breadth and depth values were compared by one-way ANOVA with Sidak's multiple comparisons tests. TCRdb mirrors the immuneACCESS table, restricted to in-frame sequences. Some clones are absent from its copies; in checked studies, under half trace to an unresolved V gene, and the reason for the others is unknown. V, J and clone size are taken as reported in that table, and D and trimming were inferred from the DNA itself. The sample contains 90,000 to 100,000 clones, approximately 91% of them found a single time. Roughly 4% of the sample rests with the top ten.

Only one count was recorded for this clone. The antigen this receptor binds is unknown. No base quality values were provided; no much bigger clone lies one nucleotide off. From the cysteine through the phenylalanine, the CDR3 covers 18 amino acids. The sequence is cut down to CDR3 DNA, 54 bases in frame from base 1. The V end loses 5 bases and the J end loses 5 bases, and a stretch of 22 bases separates them. CDR1 and CDR2 are read off the germline V gene (reference sequence) as SSHAT and FNYEAQ. Findings and caveats that apply to the study as a whole: Because no day 14 peak-response samples were available, repertoires were characterized only after the peak T cell response. The vaccine-associated CD4 TCRs covered the entire spike protein, and the dominant responses fell in regions 160-218 and 743-854. Epitopes outside the regions mutated in the B.1.351 and B.1.1.7 variants were reportedly recognized by nearly half of the unique spike-specific TCRs. In the small 56-69-year group, the increase in depth fell short of significance, most likely because of low power. Participants were mostly white British, with more females than males. The authors suggested clonal diversity may have been underestimated. After two AZD1222 doses, spike-specific TCR breadth and depth were significantly higher than at day 0 and than in MenACWY recipients. Conclusions about previously exposed vaccinees were limited because only a handful of AZD1222 recipients were SARS-CoV-2 seropositive at baseline.

The specimen comprised peripheral blood, sampled on day 0 of AZD1222 vaccination. This receptor was identified in an adult in good health. The V and J genes are TRBV7-7 and TRBJ2-6, with the D gene not confidently named. The DNA sequence is as follows: TGTGCCAGCAGCCTGTTCGCTAAGTGCCAAAGTCGGGCCAACGTCCTGACTTTC. Its coded protein is CASSLFAKCQSRANVLTF. Extended through the reference TRBV7-7 and TRBJ2-6 proteins, this CDR3 yields the full variable domain: GAGVSQSPRYKVTKRGQDVTLRCDPISSHATLYWYQQALGQGPEFLTYFNYEAQPDKSGLPSDRFSAERPEGSISTLTIQRTEQRDSAMYRCASSLFAKCQSRANVLTFGAGSRLTVL.